Listed here are 7 T cell receptor beta chains from one sample, sequenced in a study of regulatory T cells in long-lasting Graves disease. Through Arm-PCR of CDR3 regions and iRepertoire HTBI primers, TCR beta libraries were built. TCRdb recomputed calls from the multiplex PCR reads with MiXCR, one row per CDR3 protein. The sample has 350,000 to 550,000 distinct CDR3 sequences; roughly 17% are singletons. Described time point: newly diagnosed GD, antithyroid drugs for less than 3 months. Generation of the TCR library employed RNA extracted from PBMCs. This sample was also put to use in a study of T cells in Graves' hyperthyroidism and ophthalmopathy.

The source material was peripheral blood mononuclear cells (PBMCs), sampled at new diagnosis, from a patient treated with antithyroid drugs. The receptors originated from a woman younger than 30 with Graves disease.

In its sample, this clonotype was seen a few times. The V gene is TRBV5-1, the J gene TRBJ2-1; TRBD2 matches at 13 bases. Germline CDR1 reads SGHRS; CDR2 reads YFSETQ. The CDR3 covers 20 residues. The V gene end was trimmed by 4 bases and the J gene end by 0 bases; junction bases not matched to a gene: 13. The CDR3 DNA reads TGCGCCAGCAGCAGCTCCCCGGGACTAGCGGGAAGAAGCTCCTACAATGAGCAGTTCTTC. Its translation is CASSSSPGLAGRSSYNEQFF.

This clonotype occurred many times. This sequence joins TRBV6-5 and TRBJ1-5; D possibly corresponds to TRBD1 (5 bases). The CDR3 totals 17 residues. CDR1 is MNHEY and CDR2 is SVGAGI in the germline V gene. Trimming pared 2 bases from V and 3 bases from J, leaving 17 bases between. The CDR3 loop reads CASSYPGLGGNNQPQHF. Here the CDR3 DNA reads TGTGCCAGCAGTTACCCGGGACTGGGGGGGAACAATCAGCCCCAGCATTTT.

This clonotype was seen a handful of times. The chain joins TRBV12-3 or TRBV12-4 to TRBJ2-7; D is perhaps TRBD2 (5 bases). V was trimmed by 3 bases and J by 5 bases, leaving 11 bases between them. This CDR3 is 13 amino acids long. In DNA, the CDR3 is TGTGCCAGCAGTTTTGCGGGCAGAGACGAGCAGTACTTC. Its translation is CASSFAGRDEQYF.

There are a few counts of this clonotype. The V call is TRBV5-1, the J call TRBJ2-7; weak D call: TRBD2 (5 bases). The CDR3 consists of 15 residues. Between the trimmed V and J ends, which lost 0 bases and 2 bases, there was a span of 12 bases. Germline V gives CDR1 SGHRS, CDR2 YFSETQ. The CDR3 here is CASSLDVGGPYEQYF. CDR3 coding DNA: TGCGCCAGCAGCTTGGATGTGGGCGGGCCCTACGAGCAGTACTTC. The variable domain in full, completed from reference TRBV5-1 and TRBJ2-7, reads KAGVTQTPRYLIKTRGQQVTLSCSPISGHRSVSWYQQTPGQGLQFLFEYFSETQRNKGNFPGRFSGRQFSNSRSEMNVSTLELGDSALYLCASSLDVGGPYEQYFGPGTRLTVT.

In its sample, this clonotype was seen many times. The chain couples TRBV6-1 to TRBJ2-3; 10 bases map to TRBD1. Unmatched junction bases numbered 12, after V lost 7 bases and J lost 2 bases. Germline V gene data show CDR1 as MNHNS and CDR2 as SASEGT. This CDR3 is built from 17 residues. In DNA, the CDR3 is TGTGCCAGCACCCGGGACAGGGGCTTTCCTGACACAGATACGCAGTATTTT. Protein: CASTRDRGFPDTDTQYF.

This clonotype occurred many times. J is TRBJ2-3 and V is TRBV7-9; 9 positions match TRBD2. V shed 5 bases, J shed 0 bases, and the junction held 3 bases outside the gene matches. The CDR3 consists of 15 residues. Germline assignment: CDR1 SEHNR and CDR2 FQNEAQ (reference sequence). This CDR3 reads CASSPLAGSTDTQYF. CDR3 sequence (DNA): TGTGCCAGCAGCCCTCTAGCGGGGAGCACAGATACGCAGTATTTT.

In its sample, this clonotype was seen many times. This chain links TRBV9 with TRBJ2-6, with 10 bases lining up with TRBD1. The V and J ends lost 2 bases and 0 bases, in that order; junction bases with no gene match: 2. CDR1 and CDR2 from the germline V gene are SGDLS and YYNGEE. This CDR3 spans 17 amino acids. In DNA, the CDR3 is TGTGCCAGCAGCGTGACAGGGGGCGGCTCTGGGGCCAACGTCCTGACTTTC. Its translation: CASSVTGGGSGANVLTF. The variable domain in full, completed from reference TRBV9 and TRBJ2-6, reads DSGVTQTPKHLITATGQRVTLRCSPRSGDLSVYWYQQSLDQGLQFLIQYYNGEERAKGNILERFSAQQFPDLHSELNLSSLELGDSALYFCASSVTGGGSGANVLTFGAGSRLTVL.